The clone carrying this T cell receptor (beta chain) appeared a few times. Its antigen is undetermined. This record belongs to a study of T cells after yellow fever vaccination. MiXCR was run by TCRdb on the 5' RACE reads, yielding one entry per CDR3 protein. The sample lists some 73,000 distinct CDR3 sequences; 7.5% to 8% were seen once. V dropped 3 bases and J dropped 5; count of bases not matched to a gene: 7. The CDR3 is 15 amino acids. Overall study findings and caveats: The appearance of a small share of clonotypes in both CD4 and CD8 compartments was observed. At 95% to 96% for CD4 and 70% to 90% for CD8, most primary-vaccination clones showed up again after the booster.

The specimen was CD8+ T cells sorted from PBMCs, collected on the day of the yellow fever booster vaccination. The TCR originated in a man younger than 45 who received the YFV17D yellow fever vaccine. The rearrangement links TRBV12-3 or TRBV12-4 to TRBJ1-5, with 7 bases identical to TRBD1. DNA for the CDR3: TGTGCCAGCAGTTTTAGTAGGGGGCCGTATCAGCCCCAGCATTTT. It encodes CASSFSRGPYQPQHF.